Below are 31 T cell receptor beta chains sequenced from a single sample in a study of blood T cell repertoires in COVID-19 (TCRdb year 2020). The library was obtained by the immunoSEQ multiplex PCR assay. TCRdb retrieved this table from immuneACCESS and kept in-frame rearrangements only. Not all clones are present; in checked studies, unresolved V genes account for under half, and no reason is known for the remainder. A total of approximately 150,000 clones appear in this sample, roughly 79% of them only once. The ten biggest clones cover approximately 8% of the sample. Sequenced input: peripheral blood. The receptor set was obtained from a human donor in a cohort sampled during active COVID-19.

CDR3 protein: CASSYREVAFSGNTIYF. The CDR3 DNA reads TGTGCCAGCAGCTATAGGGAGGTCGCTTTCTCTGGAAACACCATATATTTT. The chain recombines TRBV7-2 with TRBJ1-3; no firm D call. V was pared by 4 bases and J by 0 bases, with 16 bases between. The CDR3 has 17 residues. Germline V gene sequence: CDR1 SGHTA, CDR2 FQGNSA.

The CDR3 region has the DNA TGTGCCACTAGCGGGAGGACCGGTTACGAGCAGTACTTC. It specifies CATSGRTGYEQYF. This chain links TRBV10-3 with TRBJ2-7; 11 bases align to TRBD2. The CDR3 runs to 13 residues. Germline V CDR1 and CDR2: ENHRY, SYGVKD. J gave up 4 bases and V 10 bases, and 6 bases lay outside the gene matches.

This rearrangement joins TRBV6-5 to TRBJ1-6, with D unresolved. Germline loops: CDR1 MNHEY, CDR2 SVGAGI. V lost 2 bases to trimming and J lost 10 bases, with 15 bases between them. The CDR3 loop spans 15 amino acids. CDR3 sequence (DNA): TGTGCCAGCAGTTACGAGTCGGGGATCGGATCACCCCTCCACTTT. This translates into CASSYESGIGSPLHF.

V and J are TRBV7-2 and TRBJ2-1; 9 nucleotides align to TRBD2. Germline assignment: CDR1 SGHTA and CDR2 FQGNSA. With V trimmed by 3 bases and J by 8 bases, 5 bases remained unmatched. The CDR3 extends over 14 amino acids. The CDR3: CASSFSGRLYEQFF. The CDR3 coding sequence is TGTGCCAGCAGCTTTAGCGGGAGATTGTATGAGCAGTTCTTC. The variable domain in full, completed from reference TRBV7-2 and TRBJ2-1, reads GAGVSQSPSNKVTEKGKDVELRCDPISGHTALYWYRQSLGQGLEFLIYFQGNSAPDKSGLPSDRFSAERTGGSVSTLTIQRTQQEDSAVYLCASSFSGRLYEQFFGPGTRLTVL.

This clone was counted a single time. The rearrangement joins TRBV5-1 to TRBJ1-6; D unresolved. CDR1 is SGHRS, CDR2 YFSETQ, per germline. Trimming stripped 2 bases from V and 8 bases from J, with 8 bases between. The CDR3 consists of 13 residues. The CDR3 reads CASSFASDSPLHF. The CDR3 nucleotides are TGCGCCAGCAGCTTCGCATCAGATTCACCCCTCCACTTT. Full variable domain (rest looked up from reference TRBV5-1 and TRBJ1-6): KAGVTQTPRYLIKTRGQQVTLSCSPISGHRSVSWYQQTPGQGLQFLFEYFSETQRNKGNFPGRFSGRQFSNSRSEMNVSTLELGDSALYLCASSFASDSPLHFGNGTRLTVT.

The chain combines TRBV3-1 (or the pseudogene TRBV3-2) with TRBJ1-1; 9 bases map to TRBD1. The CDR3 is 16 residues long. Looked up from germline, CDR1 is LGHDT and CDR2 is YNNKEL (reference sequence). V gave up 0 bases and J gave up 2 bases; unmatched junction bases: 4. The CDR3 nucleotides are TGTGCCAGCAGCCAAGACCCGGGACAGGGTAACACTGAAGCTTTCTTT. Amino acids: CASSQDPGQGNTEAFF.

The V call is TRBV7-2, the J call TRBJ1-1; TRBD1 is a possible D gene (5 bases). The V end lost 5 bases, the J end lost 0 bases, and 16 bases lay between the germline ends. Germline values: CDR1 SGHTA, CDR2 FQGNSA. CDR3 size: 16 residues. The CDR3 DNA sequence: TGTGCCAGCAGCCAGGGAAGGTCATTCGTGAACACTGAAGCTTTCTTT. It yields the protein CASSQGRSFVNTEAFF.

J is TRBJ1-2 and V is TRBV4-1, with D possibly being TRBD1 (5 bases). V lost 0 bases, J lost 4 bases, and 9 bases lay in between. The CDR3 consists of 14 residues. The germline gives CDR1 MGHRA, CDR2 YSYEKL. CDR3 in DNA: TGCGCCAGCAGCCAAGAAAACCAGGGCTATGGCTACACCTTC. Protein: CASSQENQGYGYTF.

The rearrangement joins TRBV15 to TRBJ1-5; TRBD1 is a possible D gene (6 bases). V lost 0 bases, J lost 7 bases, and 19 bases lay in between. The CDR3 sequence is 17 residues long. Looked up from germline, CDR1 is LNHNV and CDR2 is YYDKDF (reference sequence). Here the CDR3 reads CATSRDPAGARQQPQHF. The CDR3 bases are TGTGCCACCAGCAGAGATCCCGCGGGGGCCAGGCAGCAGCCCCAGCATTTT.

The rearrangement links TRBV19 to TRBJ1-2; 7 nucleotides agree with TRBD1. Germline CDR1 LNHDA, CDR2 SQIVND (reference sequence). The V segment lost 5 bases and the J segment 2 bases; nucleotides outside the gene matches: 17. The CDR3 is 18 amino acids. The CDR3 DNA reads as TGTGCCAGTAGTGGAAGTGACAGGGTTCAACTGGTCAACTATGGCTACACCTTC. Protein: CASSGSDRVQLVNYGYTF.

This clone appeared a single time. This chain uses TRBV5-1 with TRBJ2-7; 8 nucleotides align to TRBD2. The CDR3 extends over 16 amino acids. J gave up 4 bases and V 7 bases, and 16 bases lay outside the gene matches. In germline, CDR1 is SGHRS, CDR2 YFSETQ. In nucleotides, the CDR3 is TGCGCCAGCCCTAATACTACAGCGGGAGAGACTTACGAGCAGTACTTC. This encodes CASPNTTAGETYEQYF.

The chain recombines TRBV7-3 with TRBJ1-1; 12 bases are shared with TRBD1. V gave up 5 bases and J gave up 9 bases; unmatched junction bases: 10. CDR1 is SGHTA and CDR2 is FQGTGA in the germline V gene. The CDR3 extends over 15 amino acids. This chain's CDR3 is CASSAPGTGGDKAFF. The CDR3 coding sequence is TGTGCCAGCAGCGCGCCCGGGACAGGGGGCGATAAAGCTTTCTTT.

The chain combines TRBV9 with TRBJ2-3; 12 positions agree with TRBD1. Germline V lookup: CDR1 SGDLS, CDR2 YYNGEE. The CDR3 extends over 19 amino acids. V shed 1 base and J 0 bases; nucleotides not matched to a gene: 9. CDR3 nucleotide sequence: TGTGCCAGCAGCGTATTAGGGACAGGGGGCCCTTCTAGCACAGATACGCAGTATTTT. Translated, it gives CASSVLGTGGPSSTDTQYF. Variable domain in full (rest from reference TRBV9 and TRBJ2-3): DSGVTQTPKHLITATGQRVTLRCSPRSGDLSVYWYQQSLDQGLQFLIQYYNGEERAKGNILERFSAQQFPDLHSELNLSSLELGDSALYFCASSVLGTGGPSSTDTQYFGPGTRLTVL.

The V and J genes are TRBV4-2 and TRBJ2-5; 16 nucleotides line up with TRBD2. Germline V CDR1 and CDR2: LGHNA, YNFKEQ. Trimming took 5 bases from V and 5 from J; bases not matched to a gene: 11. The CDR3 contains 18 residues. The CDR3 sequence: CASSAKGLAGGTWETQYF. CDR3 coding DNA: TGTGCCAGCAGCGCTAAGGGACTAGCGGGAGGGACGTGGGAGACCCAGTACTTC.

This chain joins TRBV5-6 and TRBJ1-6, with 7 nucleotides matching TRBD1. The CDR3 spans 12 residues. The J segment lost 14 bases and the V segment lost 1 base, leaving 3 bases of the junction unmatched. Germline CDR1 is SGHDT and CDR2 is YYEEEE. CDR3 in DNA: TGTGCCAGCAGCTTGCGACAGGGAGCCCTCCACTTT. As protein: CASSLRQGALHF.

A few counts support this clone. The chain combines TRBV24-1 with TRBJ1-4; D possibly corresponds to TRBD1 (6 bases). CDR3 length: 13 amino acids. Per germline, CDR1 KGHDR and CDR2 SFDVKD. V dropped 9 bases and J dropped 4 bases, with 11 bases sitting between them. The CDR3 protein is CATQQGINEKLFF. Here the CDR3 DNA reads TGTGCCACCCAACAGGGCATTAATGAAAAACTGTTTTTT.

This clone was counted once. The DNA of the CDR3 is TGTGCCAGCAGCCGAGTGGATACGCAGTATTTT. Translating gives CASSRVDTQYF. The chain combines TRBV3-1 (or the pseudogene TRBV3-2) with TRBJ2-3; D gene ambiguous. The CDR3 has 11 residues. Germline CDR1 is LGHDT and CDR2 is YNNKEL (reference sequence). Trimming took off 4 bases at V and 6 bases at J, with 5 bases between the two ends.

This chain joins TRBV19 and TRBJ2-5; 11 bases are shared with TRBD1. Judging by the DNA end, TRBJ2-7 fits better; the J call may be wrong. CDR1 and CDR2 from the germline V gene are LNHDA and SQIVND (reference sequence). The CDR3 is made up of 15 amino acids. The CDR3 reads CASSSPGQGVYEQYF. Here the CDR3 DNA reads TGTGCCAGTAGTAGCCCGGGACAGGGGGTCTACGAGCAGTACTTC.

The V and J genes are TRBV19 and TRBJ2-3; the D is unclear. CDR3 size: 14 residues. V gave up 7 bases and J gave up 0 bases, with 11 bases separating them. Germline V CDR1 and CDR2: LNHDA, SQIVND (reference sequence). The CDR3 DNA follows: TGTGCCAGTACCCCAGGAATTAGCACAGATACGCAGTATTTT. Encoded protein: CASTPGISTDTQYF.

This chain links TRBV27 with TRBJ1-2; 8 bases are shared with TRBD1. J gave up 7 bases and V 1 base, and 5 bases lay outside the gene matches. CDR3 length: 14 residues. Germline V gene data show CDR1 as MNHEY and CDR2 as SMNVEV (reference sequence). CDR3 region: CASSLLSGQGGYTF. CDR3 in DNA: TGTGCCAGCAGTTTATTATCCGGACAGGGTGGCTACACCTTC.

The chain recombines TRBV4-3 with TRBJ2-5; the match to TRBD1 covers 7 bases. Germline CDR1 LGHNA, CDR2 YSLEER. Trimming removed 4 bases from V and 4 bases from J; junction bases left unmatched: 9. The CDR3 loop spans 15 amino acids. For the CDR3, the DNA is TGCGCCAGCAGCCCGACAGGGTCATCGGTAGAGACCCAGTACTTC. Its translation: CASSPTGSSVETQYF.

This clone was seen once. The chain carries TRBV23-1 and TRBJ2-3, with 9 positions matching TRBD2. TRBV23-1 is an ORF, with its function uncertain. This CDR3 is built from 15 residues. Losses at the gene ends were 0 bases for V and 6 bases for J; bases not matched to a gene: 4. CDR3: CASSQSGREGDTQYF. Written as DNA, the CDR3 is TGCGCCAGCAGTCAATCTGGGCGGGAGGGGGATACGCAGTATTTT.

The gene calls are TRBV6-2 or TRBV6-3 and TRBJ1-5; TRBD1 is a possible D gene (6 bases). This CDR3 has 16 residues. V gave up 2 bases and J gave up 2 bases, with 13 bases separating them. The germline V gene has CDR1 MNHEY and CDR2 SVGEGT. The CDR3, as DNA: TGTGCCAGCAGTTACACGGGGGGCGGGGGCAATCAGCCCCAGCATTTT. Amino acid sequence: CASSYTGGGGNQPQHF.

V and J are TRBV5-1 and TRBJ2-1, with 10 bases identical to TRBD1. Trimming took 1 base from V and 6 from J; bases not matched to a gene: 7. The CDR3 has 16 amino acids. CDR1 is SGHRS and CDR2 is YFSETQ in the germline V gene. The CDR3 sequence is CASSLFGTGAFNEQFF. The CDR3 nucleotides read TGCGCCAGCAGCTTGTTCGGGACAGGGGCTTTCAATGAGCAGTTCTTC.

This clone turned up a few times. The CDR3 loop reads CASRQENTGELFF. CDR3 sequence (DNA): TGTGCCAGCAGACAGGAAAACACCGGGGAGCTGTTTTTT. The V and J genes are TRBV2 and TRBJ2-2, with D perhaps TRBD1 (5 bases). This CDR3 comprises 13 residues. Germline CDR1 is SNHLY and CDR2 is FYNNEI. The V end was cut by 6 bases, the J end by 2 bases, with 7 bases between.

The chain recombines TRBV6-5 with TRBJ1-1; a weak D match, TRBD1 (6 bases). Germline lookup yields CDR1 MNHEY and CDR2 SVGAGI. The CDR3 has 12 amino acids. Trimming took 6 bases from V and 8 from J, leaving 13 bases between them. CDR3 region: CASRKQGWEAFF. The CDR3 DNA sequence: TGTGCCAGCAGGAAACAGGGTTGGGAAGCTTTCTTT.

The rearrangement joins TRBV9 to TRBJ2-7, with a possible D match to TRBD2 (6 bases). The CDR3 contains 13 residues. Germline loops: CDR1 SGDLS, CDR2 YYNGEE. Trimming stripped 4 bases from V and 0 bases from J, with 8 bases between. The chain's CDR3 is CASSSGSSYEQYF. DNA for the CDR3: TGTGCCAGCAGCAGCGGGTCCTCCTACGAGCAGTACTTC.

The chain recombines TRBV27 with TRBJ2-7; possibly TRBD2 for D (6 bases). This CDR3 is 13 amino acids long. The germline V gene encodes CDR1 MNHEY and CDR2 SMNVEV (reference sequence). V was shortened by 6 bases and J by 2 bases, with 11 bases between the two germline ends. Here the CDR3 DNA reads TGTGCCAGCAGCCCCCGGGAGCCCTACGAGCAGTACTTC. Amino acids: CASSPREPYEQYF.

The genes are TRBV2 and TRBJ2-7; D perhaps matches TRBD2 (5 bases). The CDR3 length is 16 residues. V was pared by 3 bases and J by 7 bases, with 22 bases between. Germline V gene sequence: CDR1 SNHLY, CDR2 FYNNEI. The CDR3 region is CASSELGLDAGWEQYF. The DNA for the CDR3 is TGTGCCAGCAGTGAGCTGGGCTTGGACGCGGGTTGGGAGCAGTACTTC. The variable domain in full, with the rest retrieved from reference TRBV2 and TRBJ2-7, is EPEVTQTPSHQVTQMGQEVILRCVPISNHLYFYWYRQILGQKVEFLVSFYNNEISEKSEIFDDQFSVERPDGSNFTLKIRSTKLEDSAMYFCASSELGLDAGWEQYFGPGTRLTVT.

The V and J genes are TRBV7-9 and TRBJ1-1; tentatively, D is TRBD1 (5 bases). Germline lookup yields CDR1 SEHNR and CDR2 FQNEAQ (reference sequence). The CDR3 sequence is 13 residues long. The V end lost 4 bases, the J end lost 1 base, and 7 bases lay between the germline ends. The CDR3 DNA reads TGTGCCAGCAGCTCCCAGGGGAACACTGAAGCTTTCTTT. Protein sequence: CASSSQGNTEAFF. Full variable domain (rest looked up from reference TRBV7-9 and TRBJ1-1): DTGVSQNPRHKITKRGQNVTFRCDPISEHNRLYWYRQTLGQGPEFLTYFQNEAQLEKSRLLSDRFSAERPKGSFSTLEIQRTEQGDSAMYLCASSSQGNTEAFFGQGTRLTVV.

By frequency in the sample, this clone is medium-sized. The V gene is TRBV3-1 (or the pseudogene TRBV3-2), the J gene TRBJ2-7; D might be TRBD2 (5 bases). Per the germline V gene, CDR1 is LGHDT and CDR2 is YNNKEL (reference sequence). The CDR3 has 13 amino acids. V lost 5 bases and J 6 bases, leaving 14 bases between the germline ends. CDR3 sequence (DNA): TGTGCCAGCAGCTGGACTGGGTCCGGCGAGCAGTACTTC. Its protein product is CASSWTGSGEQYF.